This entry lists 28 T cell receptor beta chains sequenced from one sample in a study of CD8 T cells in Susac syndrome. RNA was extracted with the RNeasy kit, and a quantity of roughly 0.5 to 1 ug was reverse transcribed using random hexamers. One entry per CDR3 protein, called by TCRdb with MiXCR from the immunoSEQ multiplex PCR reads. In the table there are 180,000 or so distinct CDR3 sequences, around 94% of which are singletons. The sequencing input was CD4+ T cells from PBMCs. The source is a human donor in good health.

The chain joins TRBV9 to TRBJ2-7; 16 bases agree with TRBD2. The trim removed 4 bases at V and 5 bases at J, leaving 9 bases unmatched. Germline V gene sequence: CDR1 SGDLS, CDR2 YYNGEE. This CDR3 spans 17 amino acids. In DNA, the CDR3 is TGTGCCAGCAGCAGAACGGGACTAGCGGGGGGGCGGAACGAGCAGTACTTC. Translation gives CASSRTGLAGGRNEQYF. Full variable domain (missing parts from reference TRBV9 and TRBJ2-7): DSGVTQTPKHLITATGQRVTLRCSPRSGDLSVYWYQQSLDQGLQFLIQYYNGEERAKGNILERFSAQQFPDLHSELNLSSLELGDSALYFCASSRTGLAGGRNEQYFGPGTRLTVT.

The CDR3 DNA reads as TGTGCCAGCAGTTCCCGAGAGCTCGGGGGCGAGCAGTACTTC. Translation: CASSSRELGGEQYF. V gene TRBV12-3 or TRBV12-4 combines with J gene TRBJ2-7, with D possibly matching TRBD2 (6 bases). Trimming pared 4 bases from V and 6 bases from J, leaving 16 bases between. The CDR3 runs 14 residues.

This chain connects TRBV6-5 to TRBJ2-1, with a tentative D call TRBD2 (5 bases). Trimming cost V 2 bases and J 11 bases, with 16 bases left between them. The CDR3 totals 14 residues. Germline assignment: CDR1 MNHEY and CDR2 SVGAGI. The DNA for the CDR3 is TGTGCCAGCAGTTACGCCCAACTAGACGGACAGCAGTTCTTC. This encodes CASSYAQLDGQQFF.

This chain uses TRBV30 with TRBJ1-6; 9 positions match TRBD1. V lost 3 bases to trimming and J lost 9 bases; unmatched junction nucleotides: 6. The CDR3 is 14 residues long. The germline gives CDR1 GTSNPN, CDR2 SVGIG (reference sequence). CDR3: CAWSRGQGTSPLHF. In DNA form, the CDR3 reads TGTGCCTGGAGCCGTGGACAGGGGACTTCACCCCTCCACTTT. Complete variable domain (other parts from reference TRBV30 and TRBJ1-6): SQTIHQWPATLVQPVGSPLSLECTVEGTSNPNLYWYRQAAGRGLQLLFYSVGIGQISSEVPQNLSASRPQDRQFILSSKKLLLSDSGFYLCAWSRGQGTSPLHFGNGTRLTVT.

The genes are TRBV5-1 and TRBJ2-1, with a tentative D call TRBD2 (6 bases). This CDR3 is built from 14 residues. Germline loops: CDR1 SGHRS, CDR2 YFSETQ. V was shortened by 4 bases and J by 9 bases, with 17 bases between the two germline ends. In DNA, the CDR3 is TGCGCCAGCAGCCCCGGGCAGGGAGGCGGTGAGCAGTTCTTC. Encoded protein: CASSPGQGGGEQFF.

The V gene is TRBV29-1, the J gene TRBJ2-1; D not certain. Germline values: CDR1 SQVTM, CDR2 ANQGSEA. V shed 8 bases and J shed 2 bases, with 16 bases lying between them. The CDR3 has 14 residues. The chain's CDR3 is CSIFTWATYNEQFF. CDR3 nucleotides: TGCAGCATATTTACTTGGGCTACCTACAATGAGCAGTTCTTC.

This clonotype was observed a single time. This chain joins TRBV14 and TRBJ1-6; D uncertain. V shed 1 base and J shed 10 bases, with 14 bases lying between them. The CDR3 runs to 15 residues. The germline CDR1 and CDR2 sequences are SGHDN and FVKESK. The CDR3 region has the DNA TGTGCCAGCAGCCAAGCGCAAGGAGCGACATCACCCCTCCACTTT. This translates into CASSQAQGATSPLHF.

The CDR3 reads CASSAPGGAAYEQYF. For the CDR3, the DNA is TGTGCCAGCAGCGCCCCGGGGGGGGCCGCCTACGAGCAGTACTTC. V usage is TRBV3-1 and J usage is TRBJ2-7; 8 nucleotides agree with TRBD2. The V gene end was trimmed by 5 bases and the J gene end by 2 bases; junction bases not matched to a gene: 8. This CDR3 is built from 15 residues. The germline V gene has CDR1 LGHDT and CDR2 YNNKEL (reference sequence).

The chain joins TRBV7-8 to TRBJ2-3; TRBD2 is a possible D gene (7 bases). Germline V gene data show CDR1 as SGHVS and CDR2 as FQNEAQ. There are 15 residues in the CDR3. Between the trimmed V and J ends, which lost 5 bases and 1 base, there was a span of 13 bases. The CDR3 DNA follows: TGTGCCAGCAGCCGAGTGGGGGGGCGCACAGATACGCAGTATTTT. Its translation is CASSRVGGRTDTQYF.

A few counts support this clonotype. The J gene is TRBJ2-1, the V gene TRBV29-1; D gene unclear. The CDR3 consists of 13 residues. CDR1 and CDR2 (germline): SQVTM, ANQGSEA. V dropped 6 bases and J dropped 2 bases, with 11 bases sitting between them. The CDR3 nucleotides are TGCAGCGTGAGCAGAACTCCCTACAATGAGCAGTTCTTC. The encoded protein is CSVSRTPYNEQFF.

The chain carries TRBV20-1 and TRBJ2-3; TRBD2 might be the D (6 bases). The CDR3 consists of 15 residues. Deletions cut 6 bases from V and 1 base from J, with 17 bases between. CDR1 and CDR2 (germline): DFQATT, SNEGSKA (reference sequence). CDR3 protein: CSARDLRVGTDTQYF. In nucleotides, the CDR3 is TGCAGTGCGCGGGACTTGAGAGTTGGCACAGATACGCAGTATTTT.

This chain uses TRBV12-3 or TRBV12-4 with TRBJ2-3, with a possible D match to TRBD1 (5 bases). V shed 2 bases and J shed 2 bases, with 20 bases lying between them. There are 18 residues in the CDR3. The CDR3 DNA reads TGTGCCAGCAGTTTATCTCTCCCGGGCAGGGCAGTCACAGATACGCAGTATTTT. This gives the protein CASSLSLPGRAVTDTQYF.

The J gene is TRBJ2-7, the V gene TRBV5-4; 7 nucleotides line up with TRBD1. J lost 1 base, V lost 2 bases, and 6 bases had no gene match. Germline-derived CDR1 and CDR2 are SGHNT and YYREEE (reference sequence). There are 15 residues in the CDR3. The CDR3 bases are TGTGCCAGCAGCTTCACAACAGGGGCGTCCTACGAGCAGTACTTC. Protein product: CASSFTTGASYEQYF.

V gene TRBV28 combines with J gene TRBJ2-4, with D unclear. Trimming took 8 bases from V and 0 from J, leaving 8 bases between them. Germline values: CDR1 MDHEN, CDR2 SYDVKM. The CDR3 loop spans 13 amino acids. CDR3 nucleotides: TGTGCCAGCCAAGGGCTAGCCAAAAACATTCAGTACTTC. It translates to CASQGLAKNIQYF.

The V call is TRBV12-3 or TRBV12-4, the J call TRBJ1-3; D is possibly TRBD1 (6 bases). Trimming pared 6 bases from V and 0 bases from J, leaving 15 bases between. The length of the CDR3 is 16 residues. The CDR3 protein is CASSLGGLNSGNTIYF. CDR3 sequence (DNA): TGTGCCAGCAGCCTCGGGGGGCTCAACTCTGGAAACACCATATATTTT.

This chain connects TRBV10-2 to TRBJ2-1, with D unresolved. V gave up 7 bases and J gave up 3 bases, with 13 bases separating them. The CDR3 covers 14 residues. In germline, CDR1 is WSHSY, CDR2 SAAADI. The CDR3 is CASKNSSYYNEQFF. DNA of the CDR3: TGCGCCAGCAAGAATAGCAGTTACTACAATGAGCAGTTCTTC.

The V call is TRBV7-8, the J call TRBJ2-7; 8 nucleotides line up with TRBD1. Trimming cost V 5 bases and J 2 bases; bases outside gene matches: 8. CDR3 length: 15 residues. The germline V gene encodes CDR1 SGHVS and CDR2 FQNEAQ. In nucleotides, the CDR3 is TGTGCCAGCAGCCCGGACAGGGTAAAGACCTACGAGCAGTACTTC. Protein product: CASSPDRVKTYEQYF.

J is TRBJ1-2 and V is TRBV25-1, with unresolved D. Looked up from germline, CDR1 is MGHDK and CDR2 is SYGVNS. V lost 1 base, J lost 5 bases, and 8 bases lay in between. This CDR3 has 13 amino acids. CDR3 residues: CASSESLAYGYTF. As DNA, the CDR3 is TGTGCCAGCAGTGAATCCCTGGCGTATGGCTACACCTTC.

CDR3 amino acids: CASSLTSGSTYNEQFF. As DNA, the CDR3 is TGTGCCAGCAGCTTGACGAGCGGCTCGACCTACAATGAGCAGTTCTTC. The rearrangement links TRBV5-6 to TRBJ2-1; possible D gene TRBD2, 5 bases. Trimming pared 1 base from V and 2 bases from J, leaving 13 bases between. The CDR3 loop spans 16 amino acids. Germline V gene sequence: CDR1 SGHDT, CDR2 YYEEEE.

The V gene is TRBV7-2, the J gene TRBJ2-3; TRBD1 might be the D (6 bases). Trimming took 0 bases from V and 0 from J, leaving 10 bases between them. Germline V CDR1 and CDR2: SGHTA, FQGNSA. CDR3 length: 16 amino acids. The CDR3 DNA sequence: TGTGCCAGCAGCTTAGCGGGGGCTCCTAGCACAGATACGCAGTATTTT. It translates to CASSLAGAPSTDTQYF.

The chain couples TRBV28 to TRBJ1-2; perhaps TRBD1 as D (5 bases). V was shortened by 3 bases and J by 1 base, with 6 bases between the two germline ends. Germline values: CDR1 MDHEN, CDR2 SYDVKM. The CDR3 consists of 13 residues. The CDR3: CASSFRDNYGYTF. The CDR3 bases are TGTGCCAGCAGTTTCAGGGATAACTATGGCTACACCTTC.

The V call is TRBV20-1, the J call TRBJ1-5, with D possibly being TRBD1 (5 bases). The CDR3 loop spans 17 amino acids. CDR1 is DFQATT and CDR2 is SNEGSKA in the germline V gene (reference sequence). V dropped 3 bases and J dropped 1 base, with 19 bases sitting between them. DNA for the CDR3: TGCAGTGCTAGGGCACTTGGACAACGGTTGAGCAATCAGCCCCAGCATTTT. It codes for CSARALGQRLSNQPQHF.

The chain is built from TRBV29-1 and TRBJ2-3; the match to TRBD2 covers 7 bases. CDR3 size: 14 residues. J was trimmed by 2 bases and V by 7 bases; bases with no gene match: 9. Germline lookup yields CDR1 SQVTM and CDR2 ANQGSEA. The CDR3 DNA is TGCAGCGCCGCGCCCGGGGGGATCACAGATACGCAGTATTTT. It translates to CSAAPGGITDTQYF.

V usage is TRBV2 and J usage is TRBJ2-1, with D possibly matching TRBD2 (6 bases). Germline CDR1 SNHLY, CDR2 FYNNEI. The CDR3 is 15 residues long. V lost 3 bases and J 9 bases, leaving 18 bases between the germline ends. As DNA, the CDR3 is TGTGCCAGCAGTGAGCAGGGAAGCGTGGGGGGTGAGCAGTTCTTC. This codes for CASSEQGSVGGEQFF.

The CDR3 region is CSAREKTGGFPWGEQFF. The CDR3 bases are TGCAGTGCTAGAGAGAAGACAGGGGGCTTCCCTTGGGGTGAGCAGTTCTTC. The chain joins TRBV20-1 to TRBJ2-1, with 10 bases matching TRBD1. J gave up 9 bases and V 0 bases, and 14 bases lay outside the gene matches. Germline V gene sequence: CDR1 DFQATT, CDR2 SNEGSKA (reference sequence). The CDR3 is made up of 17 amino acids.

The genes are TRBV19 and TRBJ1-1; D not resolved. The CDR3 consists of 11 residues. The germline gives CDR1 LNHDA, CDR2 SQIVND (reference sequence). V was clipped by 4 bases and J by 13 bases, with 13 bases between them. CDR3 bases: TGTGCCAGTAGTACCGCGGGGTGGGTTTTCTTT. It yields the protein CASSTAGWVFF.

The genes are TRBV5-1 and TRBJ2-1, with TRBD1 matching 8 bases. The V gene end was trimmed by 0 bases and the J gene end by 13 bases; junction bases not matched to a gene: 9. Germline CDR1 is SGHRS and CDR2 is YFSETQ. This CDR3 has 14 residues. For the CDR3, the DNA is TGCGCCAGCAGCTTGGGGGGACAGGCGGAGCAACAGTTCTTC. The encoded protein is CASSLGGQAEQQFF. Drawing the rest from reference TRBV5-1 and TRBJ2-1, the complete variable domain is KAGVTQTPRYLIKTRGQQVTLSCSPISGHRSVSWYQQTPGQGLQFLFEYFSETQRNKGNFPGRFSGRQFSNSRSEMNVSTLELGDSALYLCASSLGGQAEQQFFGPGTRLTVL.

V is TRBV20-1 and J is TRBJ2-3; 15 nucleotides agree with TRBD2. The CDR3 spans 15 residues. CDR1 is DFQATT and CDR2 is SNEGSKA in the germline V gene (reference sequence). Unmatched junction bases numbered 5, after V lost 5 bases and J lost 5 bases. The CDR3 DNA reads TGCAGTGCTCCGCGGACTAGCGGGGGGGTAGATACGCAGTATTTT. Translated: CSAPRTSGGVDTQYF.